These 13 T cell receptor beta chains share one sample of origin, sequenced in a study of T-cell memory formation after mild COVID-19. TCRdb re-called the 5' RACE reads through MiXCR, storing one row per CDR3 protein. The sample lists hundreds of thousands of distinct CDR3 sequences; roughly 20% were seen once. Source material: PBMCs or a T cell subset sorted from them (not recorded which). These receptors were taken from an adult woman who had mild COVID-19 (a few samples of this study predate the infection). Cell type and time point are not known.

This clonotype was picked up a small number of times. The chain recombines TRBV6-5 with TRBJ2-2, with TRBD1 matching over 10 bases. This CDR3 spans 19 amino acids. V lost 5 bases to trimming and J lost 5 bases; unmatched junction nucleotides: 17. Germline CDR1 reads MNHEY; CDR2 reads SVGAGI. CDR3: CASSPTHRDRGISTGELFF. Here the CDR3 DNA reads TGTGCCAGCAGTCCGACCCACAGGGACAGGGGTATCTCTACCGGGGAGCTGTTTTTT.

The chain couples TRBV15 to TRBJ2-5; the D gene is possibly TRBD2 (5 bases). CDR1 LNHNV and CDR2 YYDKDF come from the germline V gene (reference sequence). CDR3 length equals 17 residues. V was shortened by 0 bases and J by 2 bases, with 16 bases between the two germline ends. The CDR3: CATSRERAVFVQETQYF. The CDR3 DNA reads TGTGCCACCAGCAGAGAGCGGGCGGTCTTCGTTCAAGAGACCCAGTACTTC.

The J gene is TRBJ2-3, the V gene TRBV7-2; maybe TRBD1 (6 bases). The V gene's germline CDR1 is SGHTA and CDR2 FQGNSA. Trimming left V 1 base short and J 4 bases short, with 15 bases between. The length of the CDR3 is 16 residues. The CDR3: CASSLVGDKDPDTQYF. The CDR3 DNA reads TGTGCCAGCAGCTTAGTCGGGGACAAAGACCCAGATACGCAGTATTTT.

This chain joins TRBV20-1 and TRBJ2-4; 10 bases fit TRBD1. The CDR3 sequence is 17 residues long. Germline lookup yields CDR1 DFQATT and CDR2 SNEGSKA (reference sequence). The V gene end was trimmed by 7 bases and the J gene end by 1 base; junction bases not matched to a gene: 13. DNA of the CDR3: TGCAGTGAGATTGACAGGGGGCCAACGCTGGCCAAAAACATTCAGTACTTC. It specifies CSEIDRGPTLAKNIQYF.

This clonotype turned up a few times. J is TRBJ1-1 and V is TRBV15; D is perhaps TRBD1 (5 bases). CDR1 LNHNV and CDR2 YYDKDF come from the germline V gene (reference sequence). V lost 8 bases to trimming and J lost 0 bases, with 16 bases between them. This CDR3 is 15 amino acids long. CDR3 nucleotide sequence: TGTGCCACCGTTGAGCAGGGATCAATGAACACTGAAGCTTTCTTT. This codes for CATVEQGSMNTEAFF. Full variable domain (remainder filled in from reference TRBV15 and TRBJ1-1): DAMVIQNPRYQVTQFGKPVTLSCSQTLNHNVMYWYQQKSSQAPKLLFHYYDKDFNNEADTPDNFQSRRPNTSFCFLDIRSPGLGDTAMYLCATVEQGSMNTEAFFGQGTRLTVV.

CDR3 in DNA: TGTGCCACCAGCCGAGGTGGTTGGAAAGAGACCCAGTACTTC. Protein sequence: CATSRGGWKETQYF. The V gene is TRBV15, the J gene TRBJ2-5; D ambiguous. Germline V gene sequence: CDR1 LNHNV, CDR2 YYDKDF (reference sequence). This CDR3 spans 14 amino acids. Trimming pared 5 bases from V and 3 bases from J, leaving 13 bases between.

This clonotype has a handful of counts. Here the CDR3 reads CSARDPPRNGYTF. DNA of the CDR3: TGCAGTGCTAGAGATCCGCCAAGAAATGGCTACACCTTC. The chain employs TRBV20-1 and TRBJ1-2, with unresolved D. Per germline, CDR1 DFQATT and CDR2 SNEGSKA (reference sequence). The ends were cut back, 0 bases at V and 6 bases at J, with 11 bases in the middle. CDR3 length equals 13 residues.

This clonotype has only a few counts. J is TRBJ2-5 and V is TRBV12-3 or TRBV12-4; D tentatively reads TRBD1 or TRBD2 (5 bases each). The V gene lost 8 bases and the J gene lost 2 bases, with 18 bases spanning the gap. CDR3 length: 15 amino acids. The CDR3 sequence: CASVSGQLGQETQYF. Written as DNA, the CDR3 is TGTGCCAGCGTATCGGGGCAATTGGGGCAAGAGACCCAGTACTTC.

This chain connects TRBV29-1 to TRBJ2-7; TRBD1 matches 8 bases. The junction had 5 bases not matched to a gene; V was cut back by 4 bases and J by 6 bases. Germline CDR1 SQVTM, CDR2 ANQGSEA. The CDR3 consists of 12 residues. CDR3 loop: CSVALGQGEQYF. CDR3 in DNA: TGCAGCGTTGCCCTCGGACAGGGCGAGCAGTACTTC.

This chain uses TRBV7-3 with TRBJ2-1; D is undetermined. The CDR3 runs to 14 residues. V lost 5 bases to trimming and J lost 4 bases, with 12 bases between them. The V gene's germline CDR1 is SGHTA and CDR2 FQGTGA. The CDR3 protein is CASSPTTLYNEQFF. For the CDR3, the DNA is TGTGCCAGCAGCCCTACAACCTTATACAATGAGCAGTTCTTC.

The chain carries TRBV7-2 and TRBJ2-2; TRBD2 aligns across 11 bases. V trimming: 1 base; J trimming: 1 base; junction bases outside the gene matches: 8. CDR3 size: 19 residues. The germline V gene has CDR1 SGHTA and CDR2 FQGNSA. Here the CDR3 reads CASSLGLAGGPKNTGELFF. In DNA, the CDR3 is TGTGCCAGCAGCTTAGGGCTAGCGGGAGGACCCAAGAACACCGGGGAGCTGTTTTTT.

V gene TRBV18 combines with J gene TRBJ2-5, with 7 bases lining up with TRBD2. Germline loops: CDR1 KGHSH, CDR2 LQKENI. The trim removed 3 bases at V and 4 bases at J, leaving 8 bases unmatched. The CDR3 consists of 15 residues. The CDR3 bases are TGTGCCAGCTCACCCCTAAGGGAGCGGGGAGAGACCCAGTACTTC. Its translation is CASSPLRERGETQYF.

Only a few counts were recorded for this clonotype. The chain links TRBV3-1 to TRBJ1-2; no reliable D call. The CDR3 covers 13 residues. V lost 5 bases to trimming and J lost 2 bases, with 9 bases between them. Germline V lookup: CDR1 LGHDT, CDR2 YNNKEL (reference sequence). The CDR3 DNA sequence: TGTGCCAGCAGCGCGGACCGAAACTATGGCTACACCTTC. Amino acid sequence: CASSADRNYGYTF.